Listed below are T cell receptor beta chains from one sample, sequenced in a study of cytomegalovirus exposure and HLA in healthy donors. TCRdb keeps only in-frame clones here, not all; method: immunoSEQ multiplex PCR. The sample yields about 82,000 clones, more than 60% seen once. Material for sequencing was PBMCs. Receptor source: a human donor in good health. Each CDR3 is given with its conserved first and last residue. Fields, in order: V gene, D gene, J gene, clone size, CDR3 DNA, CDR3 protein. D genes are given only for firm matches. Clone sizes are given selectively: once, few, many, or a class where the clone is expanded.

v_call: TRBV5-1; d_call: .; j_call: TRBJ2-1; clone_size: .; cdr3_nt: TGCGCCAGCAGCTGGAGGTTAGCATCCGATGAGCAGTTCTTC; cdr3_aa: CASSWRLASDEQFF
v_call: TRBV6-6; d_call: .; j_call: TRBJ2-7; clone_size: .; cdr3_nt: TGTGCCAGCAGTTACCCGCGGGACAGTGGCTACGAGCAGTACTTC; cdr3_aa: CASSYPRDSGYEQYF
v_call: TRBV7-8; d_call: TRBD1; j_call: TRBJ1-5; clone_size: .; cdr3_nt: TGTGCCAGCAGCCCCAGACGGGACAGGGCGAATCAGCCCCAGCATTTT; cdr3_aa: CASSPRRDRANQPQHF
v_call: TRBV30; d_call: .; j_call: TRBJ1-5; clone_size: .; cdr3_nt: TGTGCCTGGAGTCCATTACAGGGATATAGCAATCAGCCCCAGCATTTT; cdr3_aa: CAWSPLQGYSNQPQHF
v_call: TRBV27; d_call: TRBD2; j_call: TRBJ2-1; clone_size: .; cdr3_nt: TGTGCCAGCAGTTTAGGGACTAGCGGGGGCCGAGGGTTTGATGAGCAGTTCTTC; cdr3_aa: CASSLGTSGGRGFDEQFF
v_call: TRBV2; d_call: .; j_call: TRBJ1-4; clone_size: .; cdr3_nt: TGTGCCAGCAGTGGGGGCAGGGTTAATGAAAAACTGTTTTTT; cdr3_aa: CASSGGRVNEKLFF
v_call: TRBV7-9; d_call: .; j_call: TRBJ2-3; clone_size: .; cdr3_nt: TGTGCCAGCAGTCATGAGGATGGCGGGGTGACAGATACGCAGTATTTT; cdr3_aa: CASSHEDGGVTDTQYF
v_call: TRBV7-2; d_call: .; j_call: TRBJ2-7; clone_size: few; cdr3_nt: TGTGCCAGCAGCTTAAATTCGGGTGAGCAGTACTTC; cdr3_aa: CASSLNSGEQYF
v_call: TRBV2; d_call: .; j_call: TRBJ2-2; clone_size: once; cdr3_nt: TGTGCCAGCATGGCAGGGGACACCGGGGAGCTGTTTTTT; cdr3_aa: CASMAGDTGELFF
v_call: TRBV5-1; d_call: TRBD2; j_call: TRBJ2-2; clone_size: .; cdr3_nt: TGCGCCAGCAGCTTGGTCTTAGCGGGGGCCGGAAACACCGGGGAGCTGTTTTTT; cdr3_aa: CASSLVLAGAGNTGELFF
v_call: TRBV2; d_call: .; j_call: TRBJ2-1; clone_size: .; cdr3_nt: TGTGCCAGCAGTGAAGAAAGGGGGGGGGCGCGGAATGAGCAGTTCTTC; cdr3_aa: CASSEERGGARNEQFF
v_call: TRBV2; d_call: TRBD1; j_call: TRBJ2-1; clone_size: .; cdr3_nt: TGTGCCAGCAGTCGAACGGGGACAGGGGACAATGAGCAGTTCTTC; cdr3_aa: CASSRTGTGDNEQFF
v_call: TRBV4-1; d_call: .; j_call: TRBJ1-5; clone_size: .; cdr3_nt: TGCGCCAGCAGCCCGAATCGACAGGTTCAGCCCCAGCATTTT; cdr3_aa: CASSPNRQVQPQHF
v_call: TRBV19; d_call: .; j_call: TRBJ2-1; clone_size: .; cdr3_nt: TGTGCCAGTAGTATACAAGGACTTTCCTACAATGAGCAGTTCTTC; cdr3_aa: CASSIQGLSYNEQFF
v_call: TRBV13; d_call: .; j_call: TRBJ2-1; clone_size: .; cdr3_nt: TGTGCCAGCAGCTACTCTAGCGCGGACAATGAGCAGTTCTTC; cdr3_aa: CASSYSSADNEQFF
v_call: TRBV29-1; d_call: TRBD2; j_call: TRBJ2-2; clone_size: .; cdr3_nt: TGCAGCGTTGAACTTCTAAGCGGGGGGGCATACACCGGGGAGCTGTTTTTT; cdr3_aa: CSVELLSGGAYTGELFF
v_call: TRBV4-3; d_call: .; j_call: TRBJ2-3; clone_size: .; cdr3_nt: TGCGCCAGCAGCCAAGAGGGCAGGCGCTACACAGATACGCAGTATTTT; cdr3_aa: CASSQEGRRYTDTQYF
v_call: TRBV6-1; d_call: TRBD1; j_call: TRBJ1-5; clone_size: .; cdr3_nt: TGTGCCAGCAGTGAGGGAAAGGGGGCCGATAGCAATCAGCCCCAGCATTTT; cdr3_aa: CASSEGKGADSNQPQHF
v_call: TRBV27; d_call: TRBD1; j_call: TRBJ2-3; clone_size: once; cdr3_nt: TGTGCCAGCGCTGAAGGACAGGGCATCACAGATACGCAGTATTTT; cdr3_aa: CASAEGQGITDTQYF
v_call: TRBV4-3; d_call: .; j_call: TRBJ2-5; clone_size: .; cdr3_nt: TGCGCCAGCAGCCAAGAAGGGGTTGGAGAGACCCAGTACTTC; cdr3_aa: CASSQEGVGETQYF
v_call: TRBV27; d_call: TRBD1; j_call: TRBJ2-5; clone_size: .; cdr3_nt: TGTGCCAGCAGTTTACATGGGGACAGGCCCCAAGAGACCCAGTACTTC; cdr3_aa: CASSLHGDRPQETQYF
v_call: TRBV6-1; d_call: .; j_call: TRBJ1-2; clone_size: .; cdr3_nt: TGTGCCAGCAGTGAAGGCAGTTCTCTCATGGTAGGCTACACCTTC; cdr3_aa: CASSEGSSLMVGYTF
v_call: TRBV20-1; d_call: TRBD1; j_call: TRBJ1-1; clone_size: .; cdr3_nt: TGCAGTGCAAGAGGGGGACAGAAAGCTTTCTTT; cdr3_aa: CSARGGQKAFF
v_call: TRBV18; d_call: .; j_call: TRBJ2-3; clone_size: .; cdr3_nt: TGTGCCAGCTCACCGTCCGGGACAAGCACAGATACGCAGTATTTT; cdr3_aa: CASSPSGTSTDTQYF
v_call: TRBV6-5; d_call: TRBD1; j_call: TRBJ2-3; clone_size: .; cdr3_nt: TGTGCCAGCAGTCAGGGGACAGTTTATGATACGCAGTATTTT; cdr3_aa: CASSQGTVYDTQYF
v_call: TRBV7-6; d_call: .; j_call: TRBJ2-7; clone_size: .; cdr3_nt: TGTGCCAGCAGCCCTCAACAGGGTTACGAGCAGTACTTC; cdr3_aa: CASSPQQGYEQYF
v_call: TRBV4-3; d_call: TRBD1; j_call: TRBJ1-1; clone_size: .; cdr3_nt: TGCGCCAGCAGCCACGGACAGGGTACCGAAGCTTTCTTT; cdr3_aa: CASSHGQGTEAFF
v_call: TRBV2; d_call: TRBD2; j_call: TRBJ2-5; clone_size: .; cdr3_nt: TGTGCCAGCAGTGAAGCGGGACTAGGCGAGACCCAGTACTTC; cdr3_aa: CASSEAGLGETQYF
v_call: TRBV7-8; d_call: .; j_call: TRBJ2-1; clone_size: .; cdr3_nt: TGTGCCAGCAGCTTATCTGGCGGGCTGTACAATGAGCAGTTCTTC; cdr3_aa: CASSLSGGLYNEQFF
v_call: TRBV19; d_call: TRBD1; j_call: TRBJ1-4; clone_size: .; cdr3_nt: TGTGCCAGTAGAAGAACGACAGGGGGTGAAAAACTGTTTTTT; cdr3_aa: CASRRTTGGEKLFF
v_call: TRBV18; d_call: .; j_call: TRBJ2-7; clone_size: .; cdr3_nt: TGTGCCAGCTCACCGGAAACGACAGCACCTGAGACCTACGAGCAGTACTTC; cdr3_aa: CASSPETTAPETYEQYF
v_call: TRBV6-5; d_call: .; j_call: TRBJ1-2; clone_size: .; cdr3_nt: TGTGCCAGCAGTCCTCAGGGTGGATCTAGTGGCTACACCTTC; cdr3_aa: CASSPQGGSSGYTF
v_call: TRBV4-3; d_call: TRBD2; j_call: TRBJ2-1; clone_size: .; cdr3_nt: TGCGCCAGCAGCCAAGACCCCCAGCGGGGGGTCTACAATGAGCAGTTCTTC; cdr3_aa: CASSQDPQRGVYNEQFF
v_call: TRBV2; d_call: .; j_call: TRBJ1-2; clone_size: few; cdr3_nt: TGTGCCAGCAGTGTAAAAAACTATGGCTACACCTTC; cdr3_aa: CASSVKNYGYTF
v_call: TRBV7-9; d_call: .; j_call: TRBJ2-2; clone_size: .; cdr3_nt: TGTGCCAGCAGCTTACGTAGGGAGCTGTTTTTT; cdr3_aa: CASSLRRELFF
v_call: TRBV29-1; d_call: .; j_call: TRBJ2-7; clone_size: .; cdr3_nt: TGCAGCGTTGAAGGGCAGCGCGAGCAGTACTTC; cdr3_aa: CSVEGQREQYF
v_call: TRBV18; d_call: .; j_call: TRBJ2-7; clone_size: .; cdr3_nt: TGTGCCAGCTCACCAGGGGCACCTAGCTCCTACGAGCAGTACTTC; cdr3_aa: CASSPGAPSSYEQYF
v_call: TRBV6-1; d_call: .; j_call: TRBJ1-2; clone_size: .; cdr3_nt: TGTGCCAGCAGTGAAAGGGGCCCTGCCTATGGCTACACCTTC; cdr3_aa: CASSERGPAYGYTF
v_call: TRBV19; d_call: TRBD1; j_call: TRBJ1-1; clone_size: .; cdr3_nt: TGTGCCAGTAGGCCCCGGGACAGGGTTCTAGGTGAGCCTGGCACTGAAGCTTTCTTT; cdr3_aa: CASRPRDRVLGEPGTEAFF
v_call: TRBV2; d_call: TRBD2; j_call: TRBJ2-7; clone_size: .; cdr3_nt: TGTGCCAGAGGCTCCCCCAGGACTAGCTTCTACGAGCAGTACTTC; cdr3_aa: CARGSPRTSFYEQYF
v_call: TRBV12-5; d_call: .; j_call: TRBJ2-1; clone_size: .; cdr3_nt: TGTGCTAGTGAATCGCAGGGGTGGAATGAGCAGTTCTTC; cdr3_aa: CASESQGWNEQFF
v_call: TRBV6-1; d_call: .; j_call: TRBJ1-6; clone_size: .; cdr3_nt: TGTGCCAGCAGTGAAGTGGAGAGGAGGTCACCCCTCCACTTT; cdr3_aa: CASSEVERRSPLHF
v_call: TRBV10-3; d_call: TRBD1; j_call: TRBJ1-2; clone_size: .; cdr3_nt: TGTGCCATCAGTGACTCCGGACAGGGCCTGGATGGCTACACCTTC; cdr3_aa: CAISDSGQGLDGYTF
v_call: TRBV15; d_call: .; j_call: TRBJ1-6; clone_size: .; cdr3_nt: TGTGCCACCAGCAGAGATCCAACCCGGGACCGATTCGGGGGCTATAATTCACCCCTCCACTTT; cdr3_aa: CATSRDPTRDRFGGYNSPLHF
v_call: TRBV19; d_call: .; j_call: TRBJ2-1; clone_size: .; cdr3_nt: TGTGCCAGTAGCGGGACACACGGCAACAATGAGCAGTTCTTC; cdr3_aa: CASSGTHGNNEQFF
v_call: TRBV6-1; d_call: TRBD1; j_call: TRBJ1-2; clone_size: .; cdr3_nt: TGTGCCAGCAGTGCACAGGGGTATGGCTACACCTTC; cdr3_aa: CASSAQGYGYTF
v_call: TRBV6-5; d_call: .; j_call: TRBJ1-5; clone_size: once; cdr3_nt: TGTGCCAGCAGTTTTACAGGCAATCAGCCCCAGCATTTT; cdr3_aa: CASSFTGNQPQHF
v_call: TRBV4-1; d_call: TRBD1; j_call: TRBJ2-1; clone_size: .; cdr3_nt: TGCGCCAGCAGCCAAGCCGGGACAGGGAAAAGTGAGCAGTTCTTC; cdr3_aa: CASSQAGTGKSEQFF
v_call: TRBV4-3; d_call: .; j_call: TRBJ1-1; clone_size: .; cdr3_nt: TGCGCCAGCAGCCAGGGAACAGGGATCACATCGGTTCGCACTGAAGCTTTCTTT; cdr3_aa: CASSQGTGITSVRTEAFF
v_call: TRBV4-3; d_call: .; j_call: TRBJ1-6; clone_size: .; cdr3_nt: TGCGCCAGCAGCCAAGATCTCCCCCGTGGCCGCAGTTCACCCCTCCACTTT; cdr3_aa: CASSQDLPRGRSSPLHF